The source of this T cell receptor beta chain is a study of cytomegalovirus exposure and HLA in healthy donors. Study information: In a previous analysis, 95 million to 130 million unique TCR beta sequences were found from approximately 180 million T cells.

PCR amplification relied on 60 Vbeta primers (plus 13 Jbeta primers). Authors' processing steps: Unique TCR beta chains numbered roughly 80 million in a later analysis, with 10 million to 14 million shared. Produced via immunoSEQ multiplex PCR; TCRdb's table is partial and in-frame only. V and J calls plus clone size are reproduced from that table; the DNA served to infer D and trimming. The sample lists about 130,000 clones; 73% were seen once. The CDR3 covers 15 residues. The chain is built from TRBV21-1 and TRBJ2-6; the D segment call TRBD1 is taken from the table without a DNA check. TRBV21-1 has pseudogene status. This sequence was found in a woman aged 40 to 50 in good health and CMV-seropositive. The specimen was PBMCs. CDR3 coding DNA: TGTGCCAGCGGAGGGAGGGACAGGGGCGCCAACGTCCTGACTTTC. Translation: CASGGRDRGANVLTF.